The next 28 T cell receptor beta chains were all read from a single sample in a study of blood T cell repertoires in COVID-19. TCRdb's copy holds only in-frame clones and misses some; the assay was immunoSEQ multiplex PCR. The sample has some 390,000 clones, 85% to 90% seen once. The sample was peripheral blood. These receptors all stem from a human donor in a cohort sampled during active COVID-19.

The J gene is TRBJ1-5, the V gene TRBV3-1 (or the pseudogene TRBV3-2); D is uncertain. Germline lookup yields CDR1 LGHDT and CDR2 YNNKEL (reference sequence). This CDR3 has 12 residues. Trimming removed 1 base at V and 5 bases at J, with 3 bases between. This CDR3 reads CASSQVDQPQHF. The CDR3 DNA follows: TGTGCCAGCAGCCAAGTCGATCAGCCCCAGCATTTT.

The rearrangement links TRBV3-1 (or the pseudogene TRBV3-2) to TRBJ2-2; perhaps TRBD2 as D (6 bases). V lost 3 bases, J lost 0 bases, and 11 bases lay in between. This CDR3 is built from 16 residues. Germline CDR1 reads LGHDT; CDR2 reads YNNKEL (reference sequence). The CDR3 sequence: CASSQLGGPNTGELFF. For the CDR3, the DNA is TGTGCCAGCAGCCAGCTCGGGGGACCGAACACCGGGGAGCTGTTTTTT.

Notes on this clone: Other DNA sequences within the sample encode an identical CDR3. The rearrangement joins TRBV5-1 to TRBJ2-3; D gene unclear. V dropped 3 bases and J dropped 1 base, with 12 bases sitting between them. CDR1 is SGHRS, CDR2 YFSETQ, per germline. The CDR3 consists of 15 residues. The CDR3 DNA is TGCGCCAGCAGCTCGAGTACAAGCGGCACAGATACGCAGTATTTT. Its protein product is CASSSSTSGTDTQYF.

J is TRBJ1-4 and V is TRBV2, with D hard to call. There are 12 residues in the CDR3. V lost 4 bases to trimming and J lost 4 bases, with 4 bases between them. CDR1 SNHLY and CDR2 FYNNEI come from the germline V gene. The CDR3: CASSAVNEKLFF. The CDR3 nucleotides are TGTGCCAGCAGTGCGGTTAATGAAAAACTGTTTTTT. The variable domain in full, with the rest retrieved from reference TRBV2 and TRBJ1-4, is EPEVTQTPSHQVTQMGQEVILRCVPISNHLYFYWYRQILGQKVEFLVSFYNNEISEKSEIFDDQFSVERPDGSNFTLKIRSTKLEDSAMYFCASSAVNEKLFFGSGTQLSVL.

This chain connects TRBV24-1 to TRBJ2-1, with 11 positions matching TRBD2. This CDR3 has 14 amino acids. The V and J ends lost 9 bases and 4 bases, in that order; junction bases with no gene match: 4. From germline, CDR1 is KGHDR and CDR2 SFDVKD. The CDR3 DNA sequence: TGTGCCACCCAACTAGCGGGAGCTTACAATGAGCAGTTCTTC. Translating it yields CATQLAGAYNEQFF.

The chain uses TRBV6-5 and TRBJ1-1, with TRBD1 matching 7 bases. The CDR3 runs 15 residues. Germline lookup yields CDR1 MNHEY and CDR2 SVGAGI. V shed 6 bases, J shed 0 bases, and the junction held 7 bases outside the gene matches. CDR3 sequence: CASSLGQAVNTEAFF. CDR3 bases: TGTGCCAGCAGCCTAGGACAGGCGGTGAACACTGAAGCTTTCTTT.

The chain is built from TRBV25-1 and TRBJ2-5, with D hard to call. Trimming removed 3 bases from V and 2 bases from J, with 10 bases in between. This CDR3 has 14 residues. Germline values: CDR1 MGHDK, CDR2 SYGVNS. The CDR3 here is CASSDPLPQETQYF. CDR3 DNA sequence: TGTGCCAGCAGTGATCCCCTCCCTCAAGAGACCCAGTACTTC.

The rearrangement uses TRBV19 and TRBJ1-2; 7 bases line up with TRBD1. CDR1 and CDR2 (germline): LNHDA, SQIVND (reference sequence). The CDR3 length is 16 residues. J lost 2 bases, V lost 1 base, and 7 bases had no gene match. Here the CDR3 reads CASSIGVGTENYGYTF. CDR3 in DNA: TGTGCCAGTAGTATAGGTGTAGGGACAGAGAACTATGGCTACACCTTC.

This chain links TRBV6-6 with TRBJ2-2; 13 positions match TRBD2. V lost 5 bases and J lost 3; bases outside the gene matches: 6. CDR1 and CDR2 (germline): MNHNY, SVGAGI (reference sequence). CDR3 size: 17 residues. In DNA, the CDR3 is TGTGCCAGCAGTCCGACTAGCGGGGGGTTATACACCGGGGAGCTGTTTTTT. Translating it yields CASSPTSGGLYTGELFF.

This clone came up many times. This chain joins TRBV28 and TRBJ1-1; perhaps TRBD1 as D (5 bases). Germline CDR1 and CDR2: MDHEN and SYDVKM. Trimming pared 2 bases from V and 4 bases from J, leaving 5 bases between. The CDR3 has 12 amino acids. The CDR3 sequence: CASSLQGTEAFF. The CDR3 DNA reads as TGTGCCAGCAGTTTACAGGGCACTGAAGCTTTCTTT. The variable domain in full, completed from reference TRBV28 and TRBJ1-1, reads DVKVTQSSRYLVKRTGEKVFLECVQDMDHENMFWYRQDPGLGLRLIYFSYDVKMKEKGDIPEGYSVSREKKERFSLILESASTNQTSMYLCASSLQGTEAFFGQGTRLTVV.

This rearrangement joins TRBV6-2 or TRBV6-3 to TRBJ2-7; possibly TRBD1 for D (8 bases). Germline-derived CDR1 and CDR2 are MNHEY and SVGEGT. The CDR3 sequence is 15 residues long. V lost 4 bases to trimming and J lost 5 bases, with 18 bases between them. The CDR3 sequence: CASSSYGQGGDEQYF. In DNA form, the CDR3 reads TGTGCCAGCAGTTCCTACGGACAGGGAGGGGACGAGCAGTACTTC.

The gene calls are TRBV5-1 and TRBJ1-2; D possibly corresponds to TRBD1 (5 bases). CDR1 and CDR2 (germline): SGHRS, YFSETQ. CDR3 length: 13 residues. V shed 0 bases and J shed 7 bases, with 10 bases lying between them. The CDR3 DNA follows: TGCGCCAGCAGCTTGGCAGGGCGGGGTGGCTACACCTTC. It codes for CASSLAGRGGYTF.

The CDR3 loop is CASSRGTSPNNEQFF. Here the CDR3 DNA reads TGTGCCAGCAGCCGCGGGACTAGCCCTAACAATGAGCAGTTCTTC. The rearrangement joins TRBV4-2 to TRBJ2-1; the match to TRBD2 covers 9 bases. The J segment lost 5 bases and the V segment lost 4 bases, leaving 6 bases of the junction unmatched. The CDR3 sequence is 15 residues long. Looked up from germline, CDR1 is LGHNA and CDR2 is YNFKEQ.

This chain links TRBV25-1 with TRBJ1-4, with D perhaps TRBD1 (6 bases). The CDR3 is 14 residues long. Germline values: CDR1 MGHDK, CDR2 SYGVNS. The V gene lost 5 bases and the J gene lost 12 bases, with 19 bases spanning the gap. The CDR3 DNA reads as TGTGCCAGCAGTCCGCCCCTGGGACAAGGGGAACTGTTTTTT. Translated, it gives CASSPPLGQGELFF.

V gene TRBV7-3 combines with J gene TRBJ2-1; 8 bases map to TRBD2. Trimming took 0 bases from V and 5 from J; bases not matched to a gene: 0. This CDR3 is built from 14 residues. Germline V lookup: CDR1 SGHTA, CDR2 FQGTGA. CDR3 loop: CASSLTRGDNEQFF. CDR3 DNA sequence: TGTGCCAGCAGCTTAACGCGGGGGGACAATGAGCAGTTCTTC.

This clone was picked up one time. The rearrangement uses TRBV25-1 and TRBJ2-2; D may be TRBD1 (5 bases). Germline V gene lookup returns CDR1 MGHDK and CDR2 SYGVNS. Trimming removed 7 bases at V and 1 base at J, with 19 bases between. The CDR3 totals 17 residues. The CDR3 is CASNLNHPGLNTGELFF. The CDR3 coding sequence is TGTGCCAGCAATTTGAACCATCCAGGGTTGAACACCGGGGAGCTGTTTTTT.

The genes are TRBV28 and TRBJ2-3; 7 bases align to TRBD2. The germline gives CDR1 MDHEN, CDR2 SYDVKM. Unmatched junction bases numbered 12, after V lost 3 bases and J lost 6 bases. The CDR3 spans 16 residues. Here the CDR3 DNA reads TGTGCCAGCAGTTTTAGGACGGACGGGAGGATGGATACGCAGTATTTT. Translation: CASSFRTDGRMDTQYF.

This chain links TRBV19 with TRBJ2-3; TRBD2 agrees at 8 bases. Per the germline V gene, CDR1 is LNHDA and CDR2 is SQIVND (reference sequence). The CDR3 runs 15 residues. V was clipped by 6 bases and J by 5 bases; unmatched bases: 10. CDR3 DNA: TGTGCCAGTAGAGGACTAGCCATTCATAGAGATACGCAGTATTTT. Translating gives CASRGLAIHRDTQYF.

The V call is TRBV9, the J call TRBJ2-7, with 11 bases that match TRBD1. V lost 4 bases and J lost 4; bases outside the gene matches: 4. Germline lookup yields CDR1 SGDLS and CDR2 YYNGEE. The CDR3 has 14 residues. CDR3 DNA: TGTGCCAGCAGCCCTGGACAGGGGGCGTACGAGCAGTACTTC. Protein product: CASSPGQGAYEQYF.

This chain links TRBV28 with TRBJ2-7; possibly TRBD1 for D (6 bases). Deletions cut 9 bases from V and 1 base from J, with 22 bases between. The germline CDR1 and CDR2 sequences are MDHEN and SYDVKM. The CDR3 has 16 residues. The CDR3 spells CASHSGRTATSYEQYF. CDR3 nucleotides: TGTGCCAGTCATTCCGGTAGGACAGCCACGTCCTACGAGCAGTACTTC.

This chain joins TRBV7-8 and TRBJ2-2, with D possibly being TRBD1 (5 bases). CDR3 length: 13 amino acids. Trimming removed 5 bases at V and 7 bases at J, with 11 bases between. Germline CDR1 SGHVS, CDR2 FQNEAQ. The CDR3 DNA reads as TGTGCCAGCAGCCTCAGGGATATCGGGGAGCTGTTTTTT. It specifies CASSLRDIGELFF.

This clone was counted only a few times. This chain connects TRBV10-1 to TRBJ1-1; no reliable D call. Germline V lookup: CDR1 WNHNN, CDR2 SYGVQD (reference sequence). Trimming pared 6 bases from V and 2 bases from J, leaving 13 bases between. This CDR3 has 14 amino acids. Here the CDR3 reads CASRRTGRNTEAFF. CDR3 coding DNA: TGCGCCAGCAGGAGGACGGGGAGAAACACTGAAGCTTTCTTT.

This clone has just one count. The J gene is TRBJ1-1, the V gene TRBV28; 7 bases map to TRBD1. With 5 bases clipped from V and 7 bases from J, the junction kept 13 bases outside the gene matches. The germline CDR1 and CDR2 sequences are MDHEN and SYDVKM. This CDR3 is built from 15 residues. The CDR3 loop is CASSRKYPGQSEAFF. CDR3 DNA sequence: TGTGCCAGCAGTCGAAAATATCCGGGACAGAGTGAAGCTTTCTTT.

This chain joins TRBV9 and TRBJ2-7; TRBD1 matches 8 bases. The CDR3 has 15 amino acids. The trim removed 0 bases at V and 0 bases at J, leaving 2 bases unmatched. CDR1 SGDLS and CDR2 YYNGEE come from the germline V gene. CDR3 amino acids: CASSVGGQASYEQYF. DNA for the CDR3: TGTGCCAGCAGCGTAGGGGGACAGGCCTCCTACGAGCAGTACTTC. Looking up the rest from reference TRBV9 and TRBJ2-7 gives the full variable domain: DSGVTQTPKHLITATGQRVTLRCSPRSGDLSVYWYQQSLDQGLQFLIQYYNGEERAKGNILERFSAQQFPDLHSELNLSSLELGDSALYFCASSVGGQASYEQYFGPGTRLTVT.

The chain links TRBV19 to TRBJ1-6; 7 bases are a match to TRBD1. V gave up 3 bases and J gave up 10 bases; unmatched junction bases: 6. CDR3 length: 14 residues. Germline V CDR1 and CDR2: LNHDA, SQIVND (reference sequence). The CDR3 DNA reads as TGTGCCAGTAGTATGGACAGGTCGGGATCACCCCTCCACTTT. Protein: CASSMDRSGSPLHF.

This clone was seen a few times. The CDR3 sequence: CASSLGGQGPTYGYTF. The CDR3 DNA reads as TGTGCCAGCAGCTTAGGGGGACAGGGCCCGACGTATGGCTACACCTTC. The rearrangement uses TRBV7-8 and TRBJ1-2; 9 bases fit TRBD1. This CDR3 contains 16 residues. Trimming cost V 1 base and J 5 bases; bases outside gene matches: 8. Looked up from germline, CDR1 is SGHVS and CDR2 is FQNEAQ.

The chain couples TRBV2 to TRBJ2-1; D perhaps matches TRBD1 (6 bases). Germline-derived CDR1 and CDR2 are SNHLY and FYNNEI. With 5 bases removed from V and 7 bases from J, the gap between germline ends came to 12 bases. The CDR3 runs to 13 residues. CDR3 amino acids: CASSKDSLNEQFF. The CDR3 DNA sequence: TGTGCCAGCAGTAAGGACAGCCTAAATGAGCAGTTCTTC.

The V call is TRBV19, the J call TRBJ1-1; D might be TRBD1 (6 bases). V was cut by 4 bases and J by 3 bases, with 9 bases left in between. There are 13 residues in the CDR3. Germline CDR1 LNHDA, CDR2 SQIVND (reference sequence). The CDR3 reads CASSTNRDTEAFF. The CDR3 DNA reads TGTGCCAGTAGTACAAACAGGGACACTGAAGCTTTCTTT.